The 19 T cell receptor beta chains listed next were all sequenced from one sample in a study of blood T cell repertoires in COVID-19. Libraries were prepared by immunoSEQ multiplex PCR; TCRdb keeps only in-frame clonotypes and omits some of them. The data contain about 190,000 clones, less than 90% of them singletons. Source material: peripheral blood. These receptors originate from a human donor in a cohort sampled during active COVID-19.

The sample holds many counts of this clone. The J gene is TRBJ2-7, the V gene TRBV19; TRBD1 matches at 7 bases. Losses at the gene ends were 2 bases for V and 7 bases for J; bases not matched to a gene: 5. CDR1 is LNHDA, CDR2 SQIVND, per germline (reference sequence). The CDR3 sequence is 13 residues long. CDR3 sequence (DNA): TGTGCCAGTAGTATAAGACAGGGTGGAGAGCAGTACGTC. Translation: CASSIRQGGEQYV.

This clone was seen a few times. The chain recombines TRBV5-4 with TRBJ1-1, with D unclear. This CDR3 has 14 residues. The V gene's germline CDR1 is SGHNT and CDR2 YYREEE (reference sequence). V shed 0 bases and J shed 2 bases, with 8 bases lying between them. The CDR3 spells CASSLVAGNTEAFF. CDR3 in DNA: TGTGCCAGCAGCTTGGTAGCTGGAAACACTGAAGCTTTCTTT.

The J gene is TRBJ2-3, the V gene TRBV7-9, with TRBD2 identical over 11 bases. J was trimmed by 9 bases and V by 5 bases; bases with no gene match: 13. Germline CDR1 SEHNR, CDR2 FQNEAQ (reference sequence). The CDR3 runs to 16 residues. CDR3 in DNA: TGTGCCAGCAGCCCTGGACTAGCGGGTTCGGGGTACACGCAGTATTTT. Protein: CASSPGLAGSGYTQYF.

This sequence joins TRBV27 and TRBJ2-5; TRBD2 matches at 8 bases. CDR3 length: 16 amino acids. J lost 5 bases, V lost 3 bases, and 11 bases had no gene match. From germline, CDR1 is MNHEY and CDR2 SMNVEV (reference sequence). The CDR3 DNA follows: TGTGCCAGCAGTTTCGGGTTGGCTAGCGGGCCTGAGACCCAGTACTTC. This sequence encodes CASSFGLASGPETQYF.

V and J are TRBV2 and TRBJ1-1, with TRBD1 identical over 7 bases. The trim removed 9 bases at V and 10 bases at J, leaving 11 bases unmatched. This CDR3 has 12 amino acids. In germline, CDR1 is SNHLY, CDR2 FYNNEI. The CDR3 DNA reads as TGTGCCAGTAAGACAGGGCCTGTCGGAGCTTTCTTT. Protein sequence: CASKTGPVGAFF.

This chain uses TRBV5-1 with TRBJ2-2; maybe TRBD1 (5 bases). Germline V gene sequence: CDR1 SGHRS, CDR2 YFSETQ. The CDR3 covers 14 residues. Trimming pared 4 bases from V and 4 bases from J, leaving 11 bases between. CDR3 protein: CASSVSGFTGELFF. The CDR3 DNA sequence: TGCGCCAGCAGCGTCTCAGGGTTCACCGGGGAGCTGTTTTTT.

Worth noting for this clone: Additional DNA sequences in this sample encode the identical CDR3. This sequence joins TRBV6-5 and TRBJ1-2, with D tentatively TRBD1 (5 bases). V was clipped by 3 bases and J by 2 bases, with 7 bases between them. Per the germline V gene, CDR1 is MNHEY and CDR2 is SVGAGI. This CDR3 has 13 residues. The CDR3 DNA reads TGTGCCAGCAGTTATCGACAGAACTATGGCTACACCTTC. Its translation: CASSYRQNYGYTF.

This clone was seen only a few times. The V and J genes are TRBV27 and TRBJ2-7; 7 bases line up with TRBD2. With V trimmed by 5 bases and J by 0 bases, 7 bases remained unmatched. Per germline, CDR1 MNHEY and CDR2 SMNVEV (reference sequence). The CDR3 contains 15 residues. The chain's CDR3 is CASSANGRPSYEQYF. As DNA, the CDR3 is TGTGCCAGCAGTGCCAACGGGAGGCCCTCCTACGAGCAGTACTTC.

The V call is TRBV7-8, the J call TRBJ2-1; 7 bases map to TRBD2. Germline CDR1 reads SGHVS; CDR2 reads FQNEAQ. V dropped 5 bases and J dropped 6; count of bases not matched to a gene: 13. This CDR3 is built from 16 residues. In DNA, the CDR3 is TGTGCCAGCAGCCCCATGGGTGGGAGGGGCGTCAATGAGCAGTTCTTC. Protein sequence: CASSPMGGRGVNEQFF.

This sequence joins TRBV10-1 and TRBJ2-4; D gene uncertain. CDR3 length: 15 residues. In germline, CDR1 is WNHNN, CDR2 SYGVQD (reference sequence). V lost 3 bases and J 0 bases, leaving 9 bases between the germline ends. The CDR3 spells CASSDGGAAKNIQYF. The CDR3 DNA sequence: TGCGCCAGCAGTGATGGCGGAGCAGCCAAAAACATTCAGTACTTC.

The chain uses TRBV7-3 and TRBJ1-1, with TRBD1 identical over 7 bases. Per the germline V gene, CDR1 is SGHTA and CDR2 is FQGTGA. V was pared by 1 base and J by 3 bases, with 17 bases of the junction left unmatched. This CDR3 is built from 19 residues. The CDR3 DNA reads as TGTGCCAGCAGCTTAATTGGTTACAGGGGCGCGGGAATGCACACTGAAGCTTTCTTT. It codes for CASSLIGYRGAGMHTEAFF.

This clone was counted only a few times. In the same sample, other DNA sequences code for this CDR3. V and J are TRBV9 and TRBJ2-6; D remains unclear. Germline CDR1 SGDLS, CDR2 YYNGEE. CDR3 size: 13 residues. Trimming took off 5 bases at V and 1 base at J, with 4 bases between the two ends. This CDR3 is CASSISGANVLTF. CDR3 DNA sequence: TGTGCCAGCAGTATTTCTGGGGCCAACGTCCTGACTTTC.

V usage is TRBV6-5 and J usage is TRBJ2-2; a weak D match, TRBD2 (5 bases). The CDR3 is 15 residues long. Germline lookup yields CDR1 MNHEY and CDR2 SVGAGI. Trimming left V 4 bases short and J 0 bases short, with 9 bases between. The CDR3 protein is CASSWAGANTGELFF. The CDR3 nucleotides are TGTGCCAGCAGTTGGGCGGGCGCGAACACCGGGGAGCTGTTTTTT.

On this clone: The sample contains more than one DNA sequence encoding this CDR3. The chain employs TRBV12-3 or TRBV12-4 and TRBJ1-1; no firm D call. V lost 1 base and J lost 1, with 4 bases in between. The CDR3 totals 13 residues. CDR3 region: CASSLGQNTEAFF. In DNA form, the CDR3 reads TGTGCCAGCAGTTTAGGGCAGAACACTGAAGCTTTCTTT.

Only a few counts were recorded for this clone. The V call is TRBV7-8, the J call TRBJ2-5, with 7 bases matching TRBD1. Germline CDR1 is SGHVS and CDR2 is FQNEAQ. The V and J ends lost 3 bases and 4 bases, in that order; junction bases with no gene match: 8. The CDR3 runs to 15 residues. CDR3 region: CASSFDRVGGETQYF. CDR3 nucleotides: TGTGCCAGCAGCTTCGACAGGGTTGGGGGAGAGACCCAGTACTTC. The entire variable domain, with the rest obtained from reference TRBV7-8 and TRBJ2-5, is as follows: GAGVSQSPRYKVAKRGQDVALRCDPISGHVSLFWYQQALGQGPEFLTYFQNEAQLDKSGLPSDRFFAERPEGSVSTLKIQRTQQEDSAVYLCASSFDRVGGETQYFGPGTRLLVL.

This clone was detected only once. The V gene is TRBV5-5, the J gene TRBJ2-1; D is unclear. From germline, CDR1 is SGHKS and CDR2 YYEKEE (reference sequence). Trimming pared 3 bases from V and 3 bases from J, leaving 10 bases between. CDR3 length: 14 residues. This chain's CDR3 is CASSWAPDYNEQFF. Here the CDR3 DNA reads TGTGCCAGCAGCTGGGCTCCGGACTACAATGAGCAGTTCTTC.

The chain carries TRBV5-1 and TRBJ2-3, with D unresolved. Germline loops: CDR1 SGHRS, CDR2 YFSETQ. Trimming cost V 0 bases and J 1 base, with 9 bases left between them. There are 15 residues in the CDR3. The CDR3 spells CASSLEAGGTDTQYF. The CDR3 DNA is TGCGCCAGCAGCTTGGAGGCAGGCGGCACAGATACGCAGTATTTT.

The chain links TRBV12-3 or TRBV12-4 to TRBJ2-7, with D possibly being TRBD2 (6 bases). V gave up 5 bases and J gave up 4 bases, with 12 bases separating them. This CDR3 is built from 13 residues. Here the CDR3 reads CASSDRDSYEQYF. CDR3 nucleotides: TGTGCCAGCAGTGACCGGGACTCTTACGAGCAGTACTTC.

This sequence joins TRBV28 and TRBJ2-1; no definite D call. Per the germline V gene, CDR1 is MDHEN and CDR2 is SYDVKM. The CDR3 loop spans 12 amino acids. V lost 2 bases and J 9 bases, leaving 8 bases between the germline ends. The CDR3 coding sequence is TGTGCCAGCAGTTTAACTACGAGTGAGCAGTTCTTC. This gives the protein CASSLTTSEQFF.